This passage covers 5 T cell receptor beta chains from one sample sequenced in a study of OX40 agonist ivuxolimab in advanced cancers. Sequenced by immunoSEQ multiplex PCR; TCRdb stores in-frame clones only, minus some. The sample yields about 26,000 clones, about nine tenths seen once. This sample comprised CD4+ or CD8+ T cells sorted from blood, obtained in a trial of the OX40 agonist ivuxolimab. All receptors derive from an adult with an advanced solid tumor such as melanoma, head and neck, liver or kidney cancer.

This clone was recorded a few times. The rearrangement joins TRBV27 to TRBJ2-1; D unclear. The CDR3 contains 12 residues. Germline-derived CDR1 and CDR2 are MNHEY and SMNVEV (reference sequence). Trimming took 3 bases from V and 2 from J, leaving 2 bases between them. The CDR3 here is CASSFAYNEQFF. The DNA of the CDR3 is TGTGCCAGCAGTTTCGCCTACAATGAGCAGTTCTTC.

V usage is TRBV7-9 and J usage is TRBJ2-5; 12 bases map to TRBD2. CDR3 length: 17 residues. The V gene's germline CDR1 is SEHNR and CDR2 FQNEAQ (reference sequence). V lost 5 bases to trimming and J lost 3 bases; unmatched junction nucleotides: 10. The CDR3 reads CASSRVPSGGAEETQYF. CDR3 DNA sequence: TGTGCCAGCAGCCGAGTGCCTAGCGGGGGGGCGGAAGAGACCCAGTACTTC.

V gene TRBV4-1 combines with J gene TRBJ1-1; no clear D gene. V lost 4 bases to trimming and J lost 5 bases, with 20 bases between them. This CDR3 spans 16 amino acids. CDR1 is MGHRA and CDR2 is YSYEKL in the germline V gene. CDR3 protein: CASSLSPGRLGTEAFF. The CDR3 nucleotides read TGCGCCAGCAGCCTCTCTCCCGGGAGACTGGGGACTGAAGCTTTCTTT.

V gene TRBV7-6 combines with J gene TRBJ1-5; unclear D gene. The V end lost 5 bases, the J end lost 2 bases, and 10 bases lay between the germline ends. The CDR3 is made up of 14 amino acids. Germline CDR1 is SGHVS and CDR2 is FNYEAQ. The CDR3 loop is CASSPDGGNQPQHF. CDR3 DNA: TGTGCCAGCAGCCCAGACGGCGGCAATCAGCCCCAGCATTTT.

Points on this clone: This sample includes further DNA sequences coding for the same CDR3. The chain uses TRBV27 and TRBJ1-5; no clear D gene. Germline CDR1 reads MNHEY; CDR2 reads SMNVEV (reference sequence). V was shortened by 6 bases and J by 0 bases, with 6 bases between the two germline ends. The CDR3 totals 13 residues. The CDR3 spells CASSRDSNQPQHF. Written as DNA, the CDR3 is TGTGCCAGCAGCCGAGATAGCAATCAGCCCCAGCATTTT.